This T cell receptor beta chain was found in a study of shared clonotypes between healthy human individuals. Method: immunoSEQ multiplex PCR; TCRdb's copy keeps in-frame clones and lacks some. Among about 520,000 clones listed, about 96% were seen once. There are 14 residues in the CDR3. The germline V gene has CDR1 SGDLS and CDR2 YYNGEE. V was cut by 6 bases and J by 2 bases, with 11 bases left in between. The rearrangement links TRBV9 to TRBJ2-2, with D possibly being TRBD1 (6 bases). The clonotype originates from a woman aged 25 to 45 in good health. Material: naive CD4+ T cells sorted from blood. Subset described: CD45RA+ positively selected. The CDR3 protein is CASNPDSNTGELFF. In DNA form, the CDR3 reads TGTGCCAGCAACCCGGACAGTAACACCGGGGAGCTGTTTTTT.